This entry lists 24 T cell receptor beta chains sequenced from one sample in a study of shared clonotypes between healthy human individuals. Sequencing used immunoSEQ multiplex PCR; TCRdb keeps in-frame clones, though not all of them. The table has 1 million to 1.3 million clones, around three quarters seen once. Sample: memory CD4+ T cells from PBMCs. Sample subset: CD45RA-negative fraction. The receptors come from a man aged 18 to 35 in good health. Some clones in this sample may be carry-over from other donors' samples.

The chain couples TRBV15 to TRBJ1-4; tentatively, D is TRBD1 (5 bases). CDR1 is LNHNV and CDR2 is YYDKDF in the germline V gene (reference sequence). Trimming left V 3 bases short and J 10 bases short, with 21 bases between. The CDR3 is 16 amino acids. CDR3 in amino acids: CATSRGPGQGQGKLFF. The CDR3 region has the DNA TGTGCCACCAGCAGGGGGCCCGGCCAGGGCCAGGGAAAACTGTTTTTT.

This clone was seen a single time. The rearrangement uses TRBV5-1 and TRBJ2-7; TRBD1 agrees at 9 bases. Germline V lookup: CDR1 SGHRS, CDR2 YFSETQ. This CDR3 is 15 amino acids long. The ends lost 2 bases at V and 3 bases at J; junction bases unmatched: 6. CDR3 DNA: TGCGCCAGCAGCTTAAGCACAGGGGGCATCTACGAGCAGTACTTC. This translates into CASSLSTGGIYEQYF.

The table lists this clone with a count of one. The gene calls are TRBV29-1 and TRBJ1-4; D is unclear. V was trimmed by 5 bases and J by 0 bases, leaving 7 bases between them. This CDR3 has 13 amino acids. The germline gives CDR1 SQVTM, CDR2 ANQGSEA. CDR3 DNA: TGCAGCGTTCTGGCTTCAACTAATGAAAAACTGTTTTTT. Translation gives CSVLASTNEKLFF.

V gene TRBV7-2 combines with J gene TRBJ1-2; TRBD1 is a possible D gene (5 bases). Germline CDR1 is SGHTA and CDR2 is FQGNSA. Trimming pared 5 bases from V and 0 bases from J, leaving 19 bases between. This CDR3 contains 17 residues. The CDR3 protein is CASSPFQGRGTNYGYTF. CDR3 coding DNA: TGTGCCAGCAGCCCCTTCCAGGGCCGCGGAACTAACTATGGCTACACCTTC.

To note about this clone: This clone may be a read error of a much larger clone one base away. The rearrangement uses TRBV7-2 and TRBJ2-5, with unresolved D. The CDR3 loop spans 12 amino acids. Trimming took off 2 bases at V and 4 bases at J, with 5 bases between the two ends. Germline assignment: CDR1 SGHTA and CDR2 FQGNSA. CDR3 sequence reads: CASSLSRETQYF. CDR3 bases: TGTGCCAGCAGCTTATCGCGAGAGACCCAGTACTTC.

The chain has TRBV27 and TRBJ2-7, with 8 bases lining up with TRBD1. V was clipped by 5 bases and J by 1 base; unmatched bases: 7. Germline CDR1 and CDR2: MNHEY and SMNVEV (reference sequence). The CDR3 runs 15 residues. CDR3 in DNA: TGTGCCAGCAGTCCCTACCGGGACAGGTCCTACGAGCAGTACTTC. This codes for CASSPYRDRSYEQYF.

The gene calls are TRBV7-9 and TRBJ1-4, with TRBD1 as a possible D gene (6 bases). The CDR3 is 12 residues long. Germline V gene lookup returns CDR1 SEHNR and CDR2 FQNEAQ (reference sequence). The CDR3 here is CATGRTNEKLFF. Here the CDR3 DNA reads TGTGCTACAGGGCGGACTAATGAAAAACTGTTTTTT.

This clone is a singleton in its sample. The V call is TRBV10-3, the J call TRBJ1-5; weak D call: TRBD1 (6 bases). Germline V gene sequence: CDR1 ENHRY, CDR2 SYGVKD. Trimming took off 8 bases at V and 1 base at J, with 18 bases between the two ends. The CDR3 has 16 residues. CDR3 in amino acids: CAISEGGGWSNQPQHF. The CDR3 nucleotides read TGTGCCATCTCCGAAGGGGGAGGATGGAGCAATCAGCCCCAGCATTTT.

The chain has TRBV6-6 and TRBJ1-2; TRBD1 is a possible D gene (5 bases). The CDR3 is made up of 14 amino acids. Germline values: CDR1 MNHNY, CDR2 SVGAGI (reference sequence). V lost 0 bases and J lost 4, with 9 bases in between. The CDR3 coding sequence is TGTGCCAGCAGTTACTCGGGACCTGCCTATGGCTACACCTTC. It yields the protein CASSYSGPAYGYTF.

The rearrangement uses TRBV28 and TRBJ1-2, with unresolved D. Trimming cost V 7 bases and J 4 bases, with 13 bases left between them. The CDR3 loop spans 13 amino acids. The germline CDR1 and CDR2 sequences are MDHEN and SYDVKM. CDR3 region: CASNSYKGYGYTF. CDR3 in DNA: TGTGCCAGCAACAGCTACAAGGGCTATGGCTACACCTTC.

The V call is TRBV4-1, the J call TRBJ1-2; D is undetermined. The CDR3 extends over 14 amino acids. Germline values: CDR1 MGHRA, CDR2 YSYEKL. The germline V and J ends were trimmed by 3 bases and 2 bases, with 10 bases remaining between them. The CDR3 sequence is CASSHRERNYGYTF. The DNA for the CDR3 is TGCGCCAGCAGCCATCGGGAGCGAAACTATGGCTACACCTTC.

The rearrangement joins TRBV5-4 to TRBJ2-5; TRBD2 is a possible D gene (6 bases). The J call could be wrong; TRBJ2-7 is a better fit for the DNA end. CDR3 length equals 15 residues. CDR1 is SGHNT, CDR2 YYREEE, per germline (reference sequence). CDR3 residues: CASSLGEAGIYEQYF. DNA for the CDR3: TGTGCCAGCAGCTTAGGCGAGGCGGGGATCTACGAGCAGTACTTC.

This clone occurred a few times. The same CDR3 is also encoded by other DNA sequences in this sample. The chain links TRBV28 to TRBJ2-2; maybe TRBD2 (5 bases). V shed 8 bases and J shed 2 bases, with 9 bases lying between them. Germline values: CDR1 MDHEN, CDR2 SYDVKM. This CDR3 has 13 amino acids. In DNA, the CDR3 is TGTGCCAGCCGAGGGCTTAACACCGGGGAGCTGTTTTTT. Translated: CASRGLNTGELFF.

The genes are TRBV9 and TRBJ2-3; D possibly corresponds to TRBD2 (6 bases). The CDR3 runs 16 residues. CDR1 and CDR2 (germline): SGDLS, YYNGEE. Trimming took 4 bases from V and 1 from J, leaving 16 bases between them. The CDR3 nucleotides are TGTGCCAGCAGCTCGACGCCGTCGGGAGGCACAGATACGCAGTATTTT. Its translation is CASSSTPSGGTDTQYF.

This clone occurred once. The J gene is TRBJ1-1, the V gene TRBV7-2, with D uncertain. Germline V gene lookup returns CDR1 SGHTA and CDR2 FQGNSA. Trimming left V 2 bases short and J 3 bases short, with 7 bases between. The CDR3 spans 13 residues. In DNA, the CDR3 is TGTGCCAGCAGCTTATACCTAGACACTGAAGCTTTCTTT. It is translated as CASSLYLDTEAFF.

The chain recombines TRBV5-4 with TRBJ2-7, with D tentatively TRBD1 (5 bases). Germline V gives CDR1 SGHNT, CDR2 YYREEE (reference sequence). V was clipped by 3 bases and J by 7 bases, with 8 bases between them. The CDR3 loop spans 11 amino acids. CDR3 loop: CASSWQGEQYF. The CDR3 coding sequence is TGTGCCAGCAGCTGGCAGGGAGAGCAGTACTTC.

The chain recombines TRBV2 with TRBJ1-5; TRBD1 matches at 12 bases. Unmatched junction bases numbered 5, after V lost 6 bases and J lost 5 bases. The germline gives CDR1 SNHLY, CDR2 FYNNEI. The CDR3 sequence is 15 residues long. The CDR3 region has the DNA TGTGCCAGCAGCCCAGGGACAGGGGGCCATCAGCCCCAGCATTTT. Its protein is CASSPGTGGHQPQHF.

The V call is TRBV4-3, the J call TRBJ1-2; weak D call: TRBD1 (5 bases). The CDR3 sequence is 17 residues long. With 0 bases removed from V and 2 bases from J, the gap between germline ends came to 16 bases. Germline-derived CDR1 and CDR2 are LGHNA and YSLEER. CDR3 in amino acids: CASSQEVVGTENYGYTF. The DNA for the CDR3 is TGCGCCAGCAGCCAAGAAGTAGTCGGGACGGAGAACTATGGCTACACCTTC.

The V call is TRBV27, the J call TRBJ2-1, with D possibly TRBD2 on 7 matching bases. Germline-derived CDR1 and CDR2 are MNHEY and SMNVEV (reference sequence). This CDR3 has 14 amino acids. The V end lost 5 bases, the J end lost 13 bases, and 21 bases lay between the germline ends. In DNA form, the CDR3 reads TGTGCCAGCAGTCTAGACACTAGGGGGGGGACACAGTTCTTC. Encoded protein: CASSLDTRGGTQFF.

CDR3 in DNA: TGTGCCAGCAGGCAAGACCAAGAGACCCAGTACTTC. Translation: CASRQDQETQYF. The rearrangement joins TRBV5-8 to TRBJ2-5; no clear D gene. V lost 5 bases and J lost 0, with 5 bases in between. The germline gives CDR1 SGHTS, CDR2 YDEGEE. The CDR3 runs 12 residues.

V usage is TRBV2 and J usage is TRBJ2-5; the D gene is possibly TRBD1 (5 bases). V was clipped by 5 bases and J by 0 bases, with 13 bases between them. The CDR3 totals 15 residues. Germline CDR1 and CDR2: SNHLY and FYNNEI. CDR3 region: CASSPWTPHQETQYF. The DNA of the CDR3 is TGTGCCAGCAGTCCCTGGACACCCCACCAAGAGACCCAGTACTTC.

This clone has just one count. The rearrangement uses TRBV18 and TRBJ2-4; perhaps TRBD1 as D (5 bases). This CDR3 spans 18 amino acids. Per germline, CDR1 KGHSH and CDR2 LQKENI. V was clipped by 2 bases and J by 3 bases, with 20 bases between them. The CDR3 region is CASSPLGKRDRYKNIQYF. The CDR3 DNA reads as TGTGCCAGCTCACCATTGGGCAAAAGAGACAGATACAAAAACATTCAGTACTTC.

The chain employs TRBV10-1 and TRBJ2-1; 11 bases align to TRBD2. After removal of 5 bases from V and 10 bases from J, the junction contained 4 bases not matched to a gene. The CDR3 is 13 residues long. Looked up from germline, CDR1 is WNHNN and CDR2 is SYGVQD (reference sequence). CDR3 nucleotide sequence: TGCGCCAGCAGTAGACTAGCGGGAAGAGAGCAGTTCTTC. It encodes CASSRLAGREQFF.

The CDR3 DNA follows: TGTGCCAGCGGGACACATAGCACAGATACGCAGTATTTT. Protein product: CASGTHSTDTQYF. The J gene is TRBJ2-3, the V gene TRBV18; TRBD1 is a possible D gene (6 bases). Germline loops: CDR1 KGHSH, CDR2 LQKENI. This CDR3 comprises 13 residues. Trimming took off 8 bases at V and 0 bases at J, with 9 bases between the two ends. Filled out from reference TRBV18 and TRBJ2-3, the complete variable domain reads NAGVMQNPRHLVRRRGQEARLRCSPMKGHSHVYWYRQLPEEGLKFMVYLQKENIIDESGMPKERFSAEFPKEGPSILRIQQVVRGDSAAYFCASGTHSTDTQYFGPGTRLTVL.